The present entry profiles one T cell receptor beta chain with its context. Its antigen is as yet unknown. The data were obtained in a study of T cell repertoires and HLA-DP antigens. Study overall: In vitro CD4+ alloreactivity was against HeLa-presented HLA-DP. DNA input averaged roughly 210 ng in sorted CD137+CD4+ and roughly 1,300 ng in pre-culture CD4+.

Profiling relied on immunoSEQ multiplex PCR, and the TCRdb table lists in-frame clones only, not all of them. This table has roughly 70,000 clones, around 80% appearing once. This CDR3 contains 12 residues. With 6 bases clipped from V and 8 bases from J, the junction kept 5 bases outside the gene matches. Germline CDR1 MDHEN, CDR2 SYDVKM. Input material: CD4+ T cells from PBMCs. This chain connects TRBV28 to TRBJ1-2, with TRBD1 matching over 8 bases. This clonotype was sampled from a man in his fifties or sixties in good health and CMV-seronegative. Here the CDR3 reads CASRTGVGGYTF. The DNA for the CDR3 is TGTGCCAGCAGGACAGGGGTTGGCGGCTACACCTTC.